This is a list of T cell receptor beta chains from one sample in a study of blood T cell repertoires in COVID-19. Sequencing was performed with immunoSEQ multiplex PCR; in TCRdb, only in-frame clones are kept and a portion is missing. The sample consists of some 500,000 clones, around nine tenths of them appearing once. Sequenced input: peripheral blood. The source is a woman aged 50 to 60 with COVID-19, enrolled during active disease. Both conserved end residues are part of each CDR3. The D gene is left open where the match is weak. Clone size, where shown, is once, few, many, or a class for clones that have expanded.

abundance,v_gene,j_gene,d_gene,CDR3nt,CDR3aa
.,TRBV11-2,TRBJ2-3,TRBD1,TGTGCCAGCAGCATAGACAGGGCTGGAGATACGCAGTATTTT,CASSIDRAGDTQYF
.,TRBV18,TRBJ1-6,TRBD1,TGTGCCAGCTCAGAAGGACAGGGGCCTACACCCCTCCACTTT,CASSEGQGPTPLHF
.,TRBV28,TRBJ2-4,.,TGTGCCAGCAGTTTAGTCGGGGGACTAGCCAAAAACATTCAGTACTTC,CASSLVGGLAKNIQYF
.,TRBV11-2,TRBJ2-7,TRBD2,TGTGCCAGCAGCACGACTAGCGGGGGATACGAGCAGTACTTC,CASSTTSGGYEQYF
.,TRBV4-2,TRBJ1-4,.,TGTGCCAGCAGCCCTCTTCCCTTCAATGAAAAACTGTTTTTT,CASSPLPFNEKLFF
.,TRBV21-1,TRBJ1-5,.,TGTGCCAGCAGCCCCCGTAGGGGGTCTTTGCTTCGTTTGGGCAATCAGCCCCAGCATTTT,CASSPRRGSLLRLGNQPQHF
few,TRBV6-5,TRBJ2-2,.,TGTGCCAGCAGTTACGGCGGCGGGGAGCTGTTTTTT,CASSYGGGELFF
.,TRBV19,TRBJ2-5,TRBD2,TGTGCCAGTAGTATAATTAGCGGGAAAGAGACCCAGTACTTC,CASSIISGKETQYF
.,TRBV7-9,TRBJ2-1,TRBD2,TGTGCCAGCAGTTCTGGGGGGGATGAGCAGTTCTTC,CASSSGGDEQFF
.,TRBV28,TRBJ2-7,TRBD2,TGTGCCAGCAGCACCCACGCCTCTAGCGGGGCCTCCTACGAGCAGTACTTC,CASSTHASSGASYEQYF
.,TRBV3-1/TRBV3-2,TRBJ2-2,.,TGTGCCAGCAGAGGGACTGAATCCACCGGGGAGCTGTTTTTT,CASRGTESTGELFF
.,TRBV9,TRBJ1-2,TRBD1,TGTGCCAGCAGCGCTCAACAGGGGTGGAACTATGGCTACACCTTC,CASSAQQGWNYGYTF
.,TRBV5-1,TRBJ2-7,TRBD2,TGCGCCAGCAGCCCCCTGAGCGGGGAAGGGACCTACGAGCAGTACTTC,CASSPLSGEGTYEQYF
once,TRBV19,TRBJ1-6,.,TGTGCCAGTAGTATTGGAGCAGGGGATACACCCCTCCACTTT,CASSIGAGDTPLHF
.,TRBV7-9,TRBJ1-4,.,TGTGCCAGCAGCTTAGAGGCACAGGGCTTGAAACTGTTTTTT,CASSLEAQGLKLFF
.,TRBV19,TRBJ1-1,.,TGTGCCAGTAGCCCCTACAGGGAGAACACTGAAGCTTTCTTT,CASSPYRENTEAFF
.,TRBV6-1,TRBJ1-5,.,TGTGCCAGCAGTGAATTCGGCGAGACATTGACCCAGCATTTT,CASSEFGETLTQHF
.,TRBV7-2,TRBJ1-1,.,TGTGCCAGCAGCCCTTGGGGGGAAGGGACTGAAGCTTTCTTT,CASSPWGEGTEAFF
.,TRBV5-1,TRBJ1-6,.,TGCGCCAGCAGCTTGGCGTACTATAATTCACCCCTCCACTTT,CASSLAYYNSPLHF
once,TRBV19,TRBJ2-3,.,TGTGCCAGTAGTATATCCCGGACAGATACGCAGTATTTT,CASSISRTDTQYF
.,TRBV6-5,TRBJ2-5,.,TGTGCCAGCAGCCCCGGACTGGGGGAGACCCAGTACTTC,CASSPGLGETQYF
once,TRBV4-1,TRBJ1-6,TRBD1,TGCGCCAGCAGCCAAGGTGGGGGACAGAGGGGCTCACCCCTCCACTTT,CASSQGGGQRGSPLHF
.,TRBV28,TRBJ1-5,TRBD1,TGTGCCAGCAGACCCACAGGGGTTCTTAGCAATCAGCCCCAGCATTTT,CASRPTGVLSNQPQHF
.,TRBV11-2,TRBJ2-7,TRBD2,TGTGCCAGCAGCACCCACGGGGCGGGGGTCTCCTACGAGCAGTACTTC,CASSTHGAGVSYEQYF
.,TRBV5-6,TRBJ2-7,TRBD1,TGTGCCAGCAGCCCGACGGGACAGGGGTTGGCCGAGCAGTACTTC,CASSPTGQGLAEQYF
.,TRBV5-6,TRBJ1-2,TRBD1,TGTGCCAGCAGCTCGGGGACAGGGGGACCCACGGGCTACACCTTC,CASSSGTGGPTGYTF
.,TRBV5-4,TRBJ2-7,TRBD1,TGTGCCAGCAGCGACACAGGGGGCATCGGTGACGAGCAGTACTTC,CASSDTGGIGDEQYF
.,TRBV11-1,TRBJ2-1,.,TGTGCCAGCAGCTTAGCGGGAGGCGGGGGCTGGGGTGAGCAGTTCTTC,CASSLAGGGGWGEQFF
.,TRBV9,TRBJ2-5,TRBD2,TGTGCCAGCAGCGCCGGGACTAGCGCTCAAGAGACCCAGTACTTC,CASSAGTSAQETQYF